This T cell receptor beta chain emerged from a study of control samples from healthy donors and cancer patients. Sequencing was performed with immunoSEQ multiplex PCR; in TCRdb, only in-frame clones are kept and a portion is missing. Among about 150,000 clones listed, 85% to 95% were seen once. This CDR3 is built from 18 residues. Sample: blood. The chain is built from TRBV21-1 and TRBJ1-5; the table's D call of TRBD1 was not tested on the DNA. TRBV21-1 is flagged as a pseudogene. The source of this sequence is a woman aged 40 to 50 in good health. Here the CDR3 reads CASSLKAGTGTPNQPQHF. CDR3 DNA: TGTGCCAGCAGCCTTAAGGCCGGGACAGGGACCCCCAATCAGCCCCAGCATTTT.